These T cell receptor beta chains were read from a single sample in a study of cytomegalovirus exposure and HLA in healthy donors. Only in-frame clones appear in the TCRdb table, and some are missing; sequencing was by immunoSEQ multiplex PCR. The table has roughly 200,000 clones, approximately 79% seen once. Sequenced input: PBMCs. These TCRs come from a man aged 45-65 years in good health and CMV-seronegative. Both conserved end residues are part of each CDR3. Fields, in order: clone size, J gene, D gene, V gene, CDR3 protein, CDR3 DNA. D genes are given only for firm matches. The size field is filled for only some rows; it gives once, few, many or a size class.

NA | TRBJ2-1 | NA | TRBV27 | CASKKGSYNEQFF | TGTGCCAGCAAAAAGGGGTCCTACAATGAGCAGTTCTTC
NA | TRBJ2-3 | NA | TRBV9 | CASSAQGGGTDTQYF | TGTGCCAGCAGCGCGCAGGGGGGAGGCACAGATACGCAGTATTTT
NA | TRBJ2-2 | TRBD1 | TRBV5-4 | CASSLEGQGPTGELFF | TGTGCCAGCAGCTTGGAAGGACAGGGGCCCACCGGGGAGCTGTTTTTT
few | TRBJ2-7 | NA | TRBV27 | CASQGLADEQYF | TGTGCCAGCCAGGGGCTAGCCGACGAGCAGTACTTC
NA | TRBJ1-1 | NA | TRBV30 | CAWSDRDTEAFF | TGTGCCTGGAGTGACAGGGACACTGAAGCTTTCTTT
NA | TRBJ2-1 | NA | TRBV15 | CATSTSNEQFF | TGTGCCACCAGCACTTCCAATGAGCAGTTCTTC
NA | TRBJ1-1 | NA | TRBV27 | CASSLLPGRERSEAFF | TGTGCCAGCAGTTTATTACCAGGGCGGGAGCGGTCTGAAGCTTTCTTT
NA | TRBJ2-1 | NA | TRBV5-6 | CASSLSSSWREQFF | TGTGCCAGCAGCTTGTCAAGCTCCTGGAGGGAGCAGTTCTTC
once | TRBJ1-1 | NA | TRBV5-1 | CASSIQAQNTEAFF | TGCGCCAGCAGCATACAGGCTCAGAACACTGAAGCTTTCTTT
NA | TRBJ2-1 | TRBD2 | TRBV9 | CASSGNSGSSYNEQFF | TGTGCCAGCAGCGGGAATAGCGGGAGCTCCTACAATGAGCAGTTCTTC
NA | TRBJ2-7 | TRBD1 | TRBV5-1 | CASSLGDRTYEQYF | TGCGCCAGCAGCTTGGGGGACAGGACATACGAGCAGTACTTC
few | TRBJ2-5 | NA | TRBV5-4 | CASSFTGETQYF | TGTGCCAGCAGCTTTACAGGGGAGACCCAGTACTTC
NA | TRBJ1-5 | NA | TRBV28 | CASSSTGSGNQPQHF | TGTGCCAGCAGTTCCACCGGGTCGGGCAATCAGCCCCAGCATTTT
NA | TRBJ1-2 | TRBD1 | TRBV7-9 | CASSLAGGQGYGYTF | TGTGCCAGCAGCTTAGCCGGCGGACAGGGGTATGGCTACACCTTC
NA | TRBJ2-7 | TRBD1 | TRBV5-8 | CASRGTGILLGEQYF | TGTGCCAGCAGGGGGACAGGGATCCTCCTCGGCGAGCAGTACTTC
NA | TRBJ1-1 | NA | TRBV28 | CASSLTGVRTEAFF | TGTGCCAGCAGTTTAACGGGGGTCAGGACTGAAGCTTTCTTT
NA | TRBJ2-5 | TRBD2 | TRBV15 | CATSRLAGLGETQYF | TGTGCCACCAGCCGATTAGCGGGATTGGGAGAGACCCAGTACTTC
NA | TRBJ2-1 | TRBD2 | TRBV19 | CASSIRKAGGYGEQFF | TGTGCCAGTAGTATAAGGAAAGCGGGAGGATACGGTGAGCAGTTCTTC
NA | TRBJ2-1 | NA | TRBV29-1 | CSVHSSFNYNEQFF | TGCAGCGTTCACTCGTCCTTTAACTACAATGAGCAGTTCTTC
NA | TRBJ2-7 | NA | TRBV10-3 | CAISESEGAEDEQYF | TGTGCCATCAGTGAGTCGGAGGGGGCTGAAGACGAGCAGTACTTC
NA | TRBJ2-3 | TRBD2 | TRBV29-1 | CSVATGLAGPTLTTDTQYF | TGCAGCGTTGCAACCGGACTAGCGGGACCTACCCTTACCACAGATACGCAGTATTTT
NA | TRBJ1-1 | TRBD1 | TRBV5-1 | CASSTGQGVTEAFF | TGCGCCAGCAGCACGGGACAGGGGGTCACTGAAGCTTTCTTT
NA | TRBJ2-7 | TRBD2 | TRBV4-2 | CASSQTSGRAEGEQYF | TGTGCCAGCAGCCAAACTAGCGGGAGGGCCGAGGGCGAGCAGTACTTC
NA | TRBJ2-2 | NA | TRBV7-6 | CASSSRQGLNTGELFF | TGTGCCAGCAGCTCCCGACAGGGACTGAACACCGGGGAGCTGTTTTTT
NA | TRBJ1-1 | NA | TRBV28 | CASSLNRPRQSNTEAFF | TGTGCCAGCAGTTTGAATCGCCCCCGACAGTCGAACACTGAAGCTTTCTTT
NA | TRBJ2-1 | NA | TRBV6-4 | CASSPGGGSYNEQFF | TGTGCCAGCAGCCCCGGAGGAGGCTCCTACAATGAGCAGTTCTTC
NA | TRBJ1-5 | TRBD1 | TRBV7-8 | CASSRTGNSNQPQHF | TGTGCCAGCAGCCGGACAGGGAATAGCAATCAGCCCCAGCATTTT
NA | TRBJ2-1 | TRBD1 | TRBV6-5 | CASSSPGQGVNEQFF | TGTGCCAGCAGTTCCCCGGGACAGGGGGTCAATGAGCAGTTCTTC
NA | TRBJ2-7 | TRBD2 | TRBV7-3 | CASSFGTSGRGEQYF | TGTGCCAGCAGCTTTGGGACTAGCGGGAGGGGAGAGCAGTACTTC
NA | TRBJ1-2 | TRBD1 | TRBV28 | CASSFGQAKYGYTF | TGTGCCAGCAGTTTTGGACAGGCCAAATATGGCTACACCTTC
once | TRBJ2-7 | NA | TRBV9 | CASSIEQAGSYEQYF | TGTGCCAGCAGTATTGAGCAGGCGGGCTCCTACGAGCAGTACTTC
NA | TRBJ2-2 | NA | TRBV7-3 | CASSPQYTGELFF | TGTGCCAGCAGCCCTCAGTACACCGGGGAGCTGTTTTTT
NA | TRBJ1-1 | NA | TRBV4-1 | CASSQDRETEAFF | TGCGCCAGCAGCCAAGATCGCGAAACTGAAGCTTTCTTT
NA | TRBJ2-7 | TRBD1 | TRBV19 | CASSSQDRVGYEQYF | TGTGCCAGTAGTTCGCAGGACAGGGTGGGCTACGAGCAGTACTTC
NA | TRBJ2-5 | NA | TRBV10-1 | CASSEALVETQYF | TGCGCCAGCAGTGAGGCTTTAGTGGAGACCCAGTACTTC
NA | TRBJ2-2 | NA | TRBV19 | CASRRPRTGELFF | TGTGCCAGTAGAAGGCCGAGGACCGGGGAGCTGTTTTTT
NA | TRBJ2-7 | NA | TRBV19 | CASSGDPLGYEQYF | TGTGCCAGTAGTGGAGACCCGCTGGGCTACGAGCAGTACTTC
NA | TRBJ2-1 | TRBD2 | TRBV9 | CASSAGTSGALDEQFF | TGTGCCAGCAGCGCCGGGACTAGCGGGGCCTTGGATGAGCAGTTCTTC
NA | TRBJ2-5 | NA | TRBV5-1 | CASSLGQALRGQETQYF | TGCGCCAGCAGCTTGGGACAGGCCCTGAGAGGGCAAGAGACCCAGTACTTC
NA | TRBJ2-1 | TRBD2 | TRBV7-3 | CASSLTTLAATYNEQFF | TGTGCCAGCAGCTTAACGACGCTAGCGGCTACCTACAATGAGCAGTTCTTC
NA | TRBJ2-7 | NA | TRBV28 | CASSEALYEQYF | TGTGCCAGCAGTGAGGCGCTATACGAGCAGTACTTC
few | TRBJ2-7 | NA | TRBV5-1 | CASSLAGTLYEQYF | TGCGCCAGCAGCTTGGCAGGGACACTTTACGAGCAGTACTTC
NA | TRBJ1-3 | TRBD1 | TRBV2 | CASSRTGHSGNTIYF | TGTGCCAGCAGTCGGACAGGGCACTCTGGAAACACCATATATTTT
NA | TRBJ2-1 | NA | TRBV7-9 | CASSLGGVPYNEQFF | TGTGCCAGCAGCTTAGGCGGGGTCCCATACAATGAGCAGTTCTTC
few | TRBJ2-2 | NA | TRBV14 | CASSPGIYRGAGELFF | TGTGCCAGCAGCCCAGGGATCTACCGTGGCGCCGGGGAGCTGTTTTTT
NA | TRBJ2-3 | NA | TRBV2 | CASSEQGQGGNTQYF | TGTGCCAGCAGTGAACAGGGTCAGGGAGGAAATACGCAGTATTTT
few | TRBJ2-1 | TRBD2 | TRBV2 | CASRRLAGHNEQFF | TGTGCCAGCAGGAGACTAGCTGGTCACAATGAGCAGTTCTTC
NA | TRBJ2-5 | TRBD2 | TRBV7-3 | CASSLYPASGRSETQYF | TGTGCCAGCAGCTTATACCCGGCTAGCGGGAGATCAGAGACCCAGTACTTC
NA | TRBJ2-6 | NA | TRBV2 | CASRMGAVGANVLTF | TGTGCCAGCAGGATGGGTGCGGTTGGGGCCAACGTCCTGACTTTC
NA | TRBJ1-1 | NA | TRBV18 | CASSPLEGGEAFF | TGTGCCAGCTCACCCTTAGAGGGAGGGGAAGCTTTCTTT
few | TRBJ2-1 | NA | TRBV18 | CASSSSRFPEQFF | TGTGCCAGCTCATCATCTAGATTCCCTGAGCAGTTCTTC
NA | TRBJ2-1 | TRBD2 | TRBV7-2 | CASSKRAGGNNEQFF | TGTGCCAGCAGCAAAAGAGCGGGAGGTAACAATGAGCAGTTCTTC
NA | TRBJ2-3 | TRBD1 | TRBV28 | CASRVRDRDTDTQYF | TGTGCCAGCAGGGTCCGGGACAGGGACACAGATACGCAGTATTTT
NA | TRBJ2-2 | NA | TRBV2 | CASSEQASNTGELFF | TGTGCCAGCAGTGAACAGGCTTCGAACACCGGGGAGCTGTTTTTT
few | TRBJ1-1 | NA | TRBV15 | CATSRSGITEAFF | TGTGCCACCAGCAGATCGGGTATCACTGAAGCTTTCTTT